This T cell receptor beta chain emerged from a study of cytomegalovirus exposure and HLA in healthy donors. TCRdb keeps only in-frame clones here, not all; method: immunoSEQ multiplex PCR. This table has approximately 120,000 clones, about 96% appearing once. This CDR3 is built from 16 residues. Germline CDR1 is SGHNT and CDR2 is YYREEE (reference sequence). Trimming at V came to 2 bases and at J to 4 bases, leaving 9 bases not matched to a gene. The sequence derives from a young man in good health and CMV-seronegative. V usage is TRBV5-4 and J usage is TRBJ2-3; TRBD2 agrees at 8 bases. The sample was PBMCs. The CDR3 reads CASSFIVGRASDTQYF. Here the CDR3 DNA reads TGTGCCAGCAGCTTTATCGTCGGGAGGGCCTCAGATACGCAGTATTTT.